The 24 T cell receptor beta chains below come from one sample, sequenced in a study of T-cell memory formation after mild COVID-19. TCRdb reprocessed the 5' RACE reads with MiXCR, giving one entry per CDR3 protein. The sample comprises hundreds of thousands of distinct CDR3 sequences, 20% to 25% of which are singletons, and 8.4% rests with the top ten. Material for sequencing was PBMCs or a T cell subset sorted from them (not recorded which). The receptors derive from an adult woman who had mild COVID-19 (a few samples of this study predate the infection). Cell type and time point are not known.

The V call is TRBV18, the J call TRBJ2-3, with 9 bases aligning to TRBD1. Germline V gene data show CDR1 as KGHSH and CDR2 as LQKENI. V shed 5 bases and J 1 base; nucleotides not matched to a gene: 10. The CDR3 spans 17 residues. The CDR3 DNA reads as TGTGCCAGCTCAGCAGGGACAGGGAGGATTGGCACAGATACGCAGTATTTT. Its protein product is CASSAGTGRIGTDTQYF.

This clonotype has ten or more counts. The CDR3 bases are TGCGCCAGCAGCCAGGGACAGGGGATTAACTATGGCTACACCTTC. This sequence encodes CASSQGQGINYGYTF. The V call is TRBV5-1, the J call TRBJ1-2; TRBD1 matches 10 bases. The CDR3 loop spans 15 amino acids. Germline V gene lookup returns CDR1 SGHRS and CDR2 YFSETQ. J lost 1 base, V lost 4 bases, and 4 bases had no gene match.

The J gene is TRBJ2-2, the V gene TRBV7-3; TRBD2 matches 10 bases. The germline V gene has CDR1 SGHTA and CDR2 FQGTGA. The CDR3 spans 18 residues. V lost 2 bases and J lost 1; bases outside the gene matches: 7. This CDR3 reads CASSLGASGGLNTGELFF. The CDR3 DNA reads TGTGCCAGCAGCTTAGGTGCTAGCGGGGGCCTGAACACCGGGGAGCTGTTTTTT.

The rearrangement uses TRBV29-1 and TRBJ1-1, with 9 bases lining up with TRBD1. The CDR3 spans 14 residues. The V and J ends lost 7 bases and 1 base, in that order; junction bases with no gene match: 7. Germline CDR1 reads SQVTM; CDR2 reads ANQGSEA. CDR3 region: CSATLDRGNTEAFF. CDR3 DNA sequence: TGCAGCGCCACCTTGGACAGGGGGAACACTGAAGCTTTCTTT.

This clonotype turned up a few times. This chain uses TRBV19 with TRBJ2-7, with D perhaps TRBD2 (6 bases). The CDR3 has 13 amino acids. Trimming left V 5 bases short and J 6 bases short, with 14 bases between. The V gene's germline CDR1 is LNHDA and CDR2 SQIVND (reference sequence). CDR3 residues: CASSVADNFEQYF. The CDR3 nucleotides read TGTGCCAGTAGTGTAGCGGACAACTTCGAGCAGTACTTC.

The V call is TRBV4-1, the J call TRBJ2-7; 9 nucleotides align to TRBD1. This CDR3 spans 16 amino acids. Per the germline V gene, CDR1 is MGHRA and CDR2 is YSYEKL. V lost 1 base and J lost 5; bases outside the gene matches: 9. The CDR3 loop is CASSQGGTGGYHEQYF. CDR3 nucleotides: TGCGCCAGCAGCCAAGGCGGCACAGGGGGCTACCACGAGCAGTACTTC.

This clonotype appeared a few times. V gene TRBV6-5 combines with J gene TRBJ2-7, with D tentatively TRBD1 (5 bases). This CDR3 has 14 amino acids. V was trimmed by 2 bases and J by 0 bases, leaving 8 bases between them. Germline lookup yields CDR1 MNHEY and CDR2 SVGAGI. CDR3 in amino acids: CASSYDSRSYEQYF. CDR3 sequence (DNA): TGTGCCAGCAGTTACGACAGTCGCTCCTACGAGCAGTACTTC.

This clonotype was observed many times. The genes are TRBV7-6 and TRBJ2-5; D tentatively reads TRBD1 or TRBD2 (6 bases each). The CDR3 runs 16 residues. The V end was cut by 4 bases, the J end by 1 base, with 16 bases between. From germline, CDR1 is SGHVS and CDR2 FNYEAQ. CDR3 sequence reads: CASSSGLNRVQETQYF. As DNA, the CDR3 is TGTGCCAGCAGCTCCGGACTAAACAGGGTCCAAGAGACCCAGTACTTC. Variable domain in full (rest from reference TRBV7-6 and TRBJ2-5): GAGVSQSPRYKVTKRGQDVALRCDPISGHVSLYWYRQALGQGPEFLTYFNYEAQQDKSGLPNDRFSAERPEGSISTLTIQRTEQRDSAMYRCASSSGLNRVQETQYFGPGTRLLVL.

This clonotype was observed a few times. The chain links TRBV7-9 to TRBJ2-7; 7 bases match TRBD1. Unmatched junction bases numbered 7, after V lost 5 bases and J lost 9 bases. The V gene's germline CDR1 is SEHNR and CDR2 FQNEAQ (reference sequence). This CDR3 spans 12 amino acids. The CDR3 DNA sequence: TGTGCCAGCAGCATTCCACAGGGGTTGCAGTACTTC. Its protein product is CASSIPQGLQYF.

This CDR3 reads CASSRALGVNTGELFF. The CDR3 DNA follows: TGCGCCAGCAGCCGGGCCCTAGGGGTGAACACCGGGGAGCTGTTTTTT. This sequence joins TRBV5-1 and TRBJ2-2, with D possibly being TRBD1 (5 bases). The CDR3 is made up of 16 amino acids. Germline CDR1 is SGHRS and CDR2 is YFSETQ. Trimming left V 4 bases short and J 1 base short, with 14 bases between.

This clonotype has a count of ten or more. The rearrangement uses TRBV29-1 and TRBJ2-7; D is unresolved. This CDR3 has 12 residues. Germline CDR1 and CDR2: SQVTM and ANQGSEA. Trimming left V 7 bases short and J 6 bases short, with 16 bases between. The CDR3 nucleotides read TGCAGCGCAGCGACACGGTTCTCCGAGCAGTACTTC. Its translation is CSAATRFSEQYF.

This clonotype was counted a few times. The chain joins TRBV24-1 to TRBJ2-2; no firm D call. This CDR3 is 16 amino acids long. CDR1 and CDR2 from the germline V gene are KGHDR and SFDVKD. V was cut by 4 bases and J by 2 bases, with 13 bases left in between. CDR3 coding DNA: TGTGCCACCAGTGACGTTTACCGGGCTAACACCGGGGAGCTGTTTTTT. Protein product: CATSDVYRANTGELFF.

The chain joins TRBV18 to TRBJ1-5; 11 bases agree with TRBD1. CDR1 and CDR2 (germline): KGHSH, LQKENI. This CDR3 is 16 amino acids long. V was pared by 3 bases and J by 2 bases, with 3 bases of the junction left unmatched. The CDR3 region has the DNA TGTGCCAGCTCACCGCAGGGACAGGGGGGCAATCAGCCCCAGCATTTT. Protein product: CASSPQGQGGNQPQHF.

The rearrangement links TRBV10-2 to TRBJ2-7; 7 bases fit TRBD2. Germline CDR1 is WSHSY and CDR2 is SAAADI. Germline trimming cut 2 bases from V and 1 base from J; bases unmatched to any gene: 8. The CDR3 has 16 residues. CDR3 coding DNA: TGCGCCAGCAGTGAGGCCCTAGCGGAACTGTCCTACGAGCAGTACTTC. This encodes CASSEALAELSYEQYF.

The CDR3 region has the DNA TGTGCCAGCAGCTTGTACGGGCACAATCAGCCCCAGCATTTT. It translates to CASSLYGHNQPQHF. The chain is built from TRBV7-2 and TRBJ1-5, with D unclear. The germline V gene has CDR1 SGHTA and CDR2 FQGNSA. The CDR3 is made up of 14 amino acids. V was pared by 3 bases and J by 3 bases, with 9 bases between.

As for this clonotype: One end of the junction is discordant with germline, which a read error may explain. CDR3 amino acids: CDSSSLDRDDTEAFF. The DNA for the CDR3 is TGTGACAGCAGCTCACTCGACAGGGACGACACTGAAGCTTTCTTT. This chain uses TRBV5-4 with TRBJ1-1; 7 bases fit TRBD1. Germline CDR1 is SGHNT and CDR2 is YYREEE (reference sequence). This CDR3 contains 15 residues.

This clonotype was seen a handful of times. The V and J genes are TRBV7-9 and TRBJ2-3, with D uncertain. The CDR3 covers 15 residues. With 4 bases removed from V and 0 bases from J, the gap between germline ends came to 11 bases. Germline V gene lookup returns CDR1 SEHNR and CDR2 FQNEAQ (reference sequence). The CDR3 region is CASSSLETSTDTQYF. CDR3 nucleotide sequence: TGTGCCAGCAGCTCACTGGAGACGAGCACAGATACGCAGTATTTT.

The chain links TRBV14 to TRBJ2-7; 11 nucleotides align to TRBD1. CDR1 is SGHDN and CDR2 is FVKESK in the germline V gene. V lost 6 bases to trimming and J lost 6 bases; unmatched junction nucleotides: 10. The CDR3 loop spans 15 amino acids. As DNA, the CDR3 is TGTGCCAGCAGTCACCTTGGACAGGGGGCAAGCGAGCAGTACTTC. It yields the protein CASSHLGQGASEQYF. The entire variable domain, with the rest obtained from reference TRBV14 and TRBJ2-7, is as follows: EAGVTQFPSHSVIEKGQTVTLRCDPISGHDNLYWYRRVMGKEIKFLLHFVKESKQDESGMPNNRFLAERTGGTYSTLKVQPAELEDSGVYFCASSHLGQGASEQYFGPGTRLTVT.

CDR3 region: CASKALTGTSGTDTQYF. DNA of the CDR3: TGTGCCAGCAAAGCCCTAACCGGGACTAGCGGCACAGATACGCAGTATTTT. V gene TRBV2 combines with J gene TRBJ2-3; 10 bases map to TRBD2. V was clipped by 7 bases and J by 1 base; unmatched bases: 11. The V gene's germline CDR1 is SNHLY and CDR2 FYNNEI. The CDR3 covers 17 residues.

This chain uses TRBV7-9 with TRBJ1-1; weak D call: TRBD1 (5 bases). The ends were cut back, 5 bases at V and 0 bases at J, with 13 bases in the middle. Germline-derived CDR1 and CDR2 are SEHNR and FQNEAQ (reference sequence). This CDR3 region has 15 residues. In nucleotides, the CDR3 is TGTGCCAGCAGCGCCGAGGGGAGAATGAACACTGAAGCTTTCTTT. Residues: CASSAEGRMNTEAFF.

This chain connects TRBV5-4 to TRBJ2-4; 8 nucleotides agree with TRBD2. This CDR3 is 16 amino acids long. Losses at the gene ends were 2 bases for V and 4 bases for J; bases not matched to a gene: 8. The germline gives CDR1 SGHNT, CDR2 YYREEE (reference sequence). The CDR3 protein is CASSFRDLAGKNIQYF. The CDR3, as DNA: TGTGCCAGCAGCTTTCGGGATTTAGCGGGGAAAAACATTCAGTACTTC.

J is TRBJ2-1 and V is TRBV7-9; 15 bases are a match to TRBD2. CDR1 SEHNR and CDR2 FQNEAQ come from the germline V gene (reference sequence). The CDR3 is 17 amino acids. Trimming at V came to 4 bases and at J to 6 bases, leaving 7 bases not matched to a gene. The CDR3 nucleotides read TGTGCCAGCAGCTCTACATGGACTAGCGGGGGGGCCAATGAGCAGTTCTTC. Encoded protein: CASSSTWTSGGANEQFF.

This clonotype has more than one count but fewer than ten. This rearrangement joins TRBV9 to TRBJ2-7, with 9 bases identical to TRBD1. Germline-derived CDR1 and CDR2 are SGDLS and YYNGEE. Trimming removed 0 bases from V and 5 bases from J; junction bases left unmatched: 6. The CDR3 is made up of 15 amino acids. The DNA for the CDR3 is TGTGCCAGCAGCGTAGATGACAGGGGGTTGGACGAGCAGTACTTC. Translated, it gives CASSVDDRGLDEQYF. Variable domain in full (rest from reference TRBV9 and TRBJ2-7): DSGVTQTPKHLITATGQRVTLRCSPRSGDLSVYWYQQSLDQGLQFLIQYYNGEERAKGNILERFSAQQFPDLHSELNLSSLELGDSALYFCASSVDDRGLDEQYFGPGTRLTVT.

In its sample, this clonotype was seen a few times. The chain employs TRBV27 and TRBJ2-5; 9 bases map to TRBD1. Germline CDR1 reads MNHEY; CDR2 reads SMNVEV (reference sequence). The V segment lost 10 bases and the J segment 4 bases; nucleotides outside the gene matches: 10. The CDR3 spans 14 residues. The CDR3 sequence: CATSRDRAAETQYF. Written as DNA, the CDR3 is TGTGCCACCAGCCGGGACAGGGCTGCAGAGACCCAGTACTTC.